The 31 T cell receptor beta chains reported below all come from one sample, sequenced in a study of spatial heterogeneity in lung cancer (dated by TCRdb to the late 2010s). Reading the label with the study, this specimen's time point is: blood at routine non-recurrence follow-up after resection. The library was made by 5' RACE. TCRdb lists the instrument as NextSeq 500. TCRdb reanalyzed the raw reads on its own, using fastp at Q25 for trimming and MiXCR for clone calling, and kept in-frame beta chains. Rows merge per CDR3 protein into single entries with the most common DNA and genes. The sample data list some 12,000 distinct CDR3 sequences, and around 10% of these were observed just once. Under 40% of the sample goes to the ten largest clones. The sample was PBMCs, taken at follow-up. The receptors derive from a female donor with early-stage non-small cell lung cancer.

This clonotype was counted a few times. The chain carries TRBV7-7 and TRBJ2-1; D is unresolved. Germline V gene sequence: CDR1 SSHAT, CDR2 FNYEAQ (reference sequence). This CDR3 is 16 amino acids long. Trimming pared 5 bases from V and 0 bases from J, leaving 14 bases between. CDR3 coding DNA: TGTGCCAGCAGCCCCCAACCCGCCGGCTCCTACAATGAGCAGTTCTTC. Its protein is CASSPQPAGSYNEQFF.

This clonotype was counted at least ten times. This chain links TRBV5-1 with TRBJ1-1, with D tentatively TRBD1 (6 bases). Per the germline V gene, CDR1 is SGHRS and CDR2 is YFSETQ. This CDR3 contains 15 residues. Trimming cost V 5 bases and J 2 bases, with 16 bases left between them. The CDR3 bases are TGCGCCAGCAGTAAGGGGGACCCAATTAACACTGAAGCTTTCTTT. Its translation: CASSKGDPINTEAFF.

The sample holds many counts of this clonotype. Mismatch with germline at one junction end may stem from a read error. This chain uses TRBV7-7 with TRBJ2-1, with 10 bases aligning to TRBD2. The CDR3 runs to 15 residues. In germline, CDR1 is SSHAT, CDR2 FNYEAQ (reference sequence). The CDR3, as DNA: TGTGCTAGCAGCCCCGGGACTAGCGCCTACAATGAGCAGTTCTTC. Translating it yields CASSPGTSAYNEQFF.

CDR3 sequence (DNA): TGTGCCTGGAGTGTAGGGGGTGCTGCAGATACGCAGTATTTT. As protein: CAWSVGGAADTQYF. V gene TRBV30 combines with J gene TRBJ2-3; D is possibly TRBD1 (6 bases). CDR1 is GTSNPN and CDR2 is SVGIG in the germline V gene (reference sequence). The CDR3 runs to 14 residues. V lost 0 bases to trimming and J lost 4 bases, with 11 bases between them.

This clonotype was seen repeatedly, ten times or more. The J gene is TRBJ2-5, the V gene TRBV28; 12 bases match TRBD1. Germline CDR1 MDHEN, CDR2 SYDVKM. CDR3 length equals 16 residues. Trimming cost V 2 bases and J 2 bases; bases outside gene matches: 3. CDR3 in DNA: TGTGCCAGCAGTTTAGGGACAGGGGGCGTGCAAGAGACCCAGTACTTC. Translated: CASSLGTGGVQETQYF.

This clonotype was counted many times. This sequence joins TRBV29-1 and TRBJ1-4; 9 positions match TRBD1. With 4 bases clipped from V and 8 bases from J, the junction kept 8 bases outside the gene matches. The CDR3 runs 14 residues. Germline V lookup: CDR1 SQVTM, CDR2 ANQGSEA. The CDR3 sequence is CSVAGGQGGEKLFF. DNA for the CDR3: TGCAGCGTTGCCGGGGGACAGGGAGGGGAAAAACTGTTTTTT.

This clonotype was counted ten times or more. This CDR3 is CASSPPDREDEQFF. CDR3 DNA sequence: TGTGCCAGCAGCCCACCAGACAGGGAAGATGAGCAGTTCTTC. The gene calls are TRBV7-2 and TRBJ2-1; 7 bases are a match to TRBD1. The CDR3 extends over 14 amino acids. Trimming at V came to 5 bases and at J to 8 bases, leaving 9 bases not matched to a gene. Germline CDR1 SGHTA, CDR2 FQGNSA.

This clonotype was seen many times. CDR3 region: CASTLSQAYNEQFF. Written as DNA, the CDR3 is TGTGCCAGCACCCTTAGCCAAGCCTACAATGAGCAGTTCTTC. This chain links TRBV7-8 with TRBJ2-1; unclear D gene. The CDR3 totals 14 residues. Germline CDR1 is SGHVS and CDR2 is FQNEAQ. Trimming cost V 7 bases and J 2 bases, with 12 bases left between them.

This clonotype was picked up a small number of times. The CDR3 region is CSVLDIYQETQYF. DNA of the CDR3: TGCAGCGTACTCGACATTTACCAAGAGACCCAGTACTTC. This chain links TRBV29-1 with TRBJ2-5; D gene unclear. The CDR3 is made up of 13 amino acids. V shed 6 bases and J shed 0 bases, with 11 bases lying between them. In germline, CDR1 is SQVTM, CDR2 ANQGSEA.

This clonotype was detected many times. The chain couples TRBV7-6 to TRBJ2-7; TRBD1 is a possible D gene (7 bases). Germline assignment: CDR1 SGHVS and CDR2 FNYEAQ. Trimming took 5 bases from V and 6 from J, leaving 20 bases between them. This CDR3 comprises 15 residues. The CDR3 nucleotides are TGTGCCAGCAGCCCCCGACGACAGGGAGGTACCGAGCAGTACGTC. Translating it yields CASSPRRQGGTEQYV.

This clonotype was counted at least ten times. This chain uses TRBV28 with TRBJ2-1; TRBD2 matches 7 bases. Germline loops: CDR1 MDHEN, CDR2 SYDVKM. This CDR3 is 15 amino acids long. Trimming at V came to 9 bases and at J to 2 bases, leaving 10 bases not matched to a gene. CDR3 loop: CASTLGLSTYNEQFF. As DNA, the CDR3 is TGTGCCAGTACCCTGGGACTATCAACCTACAATGAGCAGTTCTTC.

The table lists this clonotype with a few counts. This chain uses TRBV5-1 with TRBJ2-4; the match to TRBD2 covers 13 bases. Germline-derived CDR1 and CDR2 are SGHRS and YFSETQ. CDR3 length: 16 amino acids. Trimming removed 2 bases from V and 9 bases from J; junction bases left unmatched: 8. CDR3 bases: TGCGCCAGCAGCTTTTCCGGGACTAGCGGGGTCAGCATTCAGTACTTC. This encodes CASSFSGTSGVSIQYF.

This clonotype was observed at least ten times. For the CDR3, the DNA is TGTGCCACCAGTGATTTGTCAGCGGGGCTTCACAATGAGCAGTTCTTC. Protein sequence: CATSDLSAGLHNEQFF. The chain employs TRBV24-1 and TRBJ2-1; 7 bases map to TRBD2. V shed 0 bases and J 5 bases; nucleotides not matched to a gene: 6. There are 16 residues in the CDR3. In germline, CDR1 is KGHDR, CDR2 SFDVKD.

There are many counts of this clonotype. The chain is built from TRBV4-3 and TRBJ2-5, with TRBD2 identical over 7 bases. V dropped 6 bases and J dropped 4; count of bases not matched to a gene: 14. CDR1 and CDR2 from the germline V gene are LGHNA and YSLEER. This CDR3 region has 16 residues. This CDR3 is CASSRSSGLGAETQYF. In nucleotides, the CDR3 is TGCGCCAGCAGTCGATCTAGCGGACTAGGGGCAGAGACCCAGTACTTC.

This clonotype was detected ten times or more. The J gene is TRBJ2-7, the V gene TRBV7-8, with 8 bases fitting TRBD1. J lost 3 bases, V lost 1 base, and 14 bases had no gene match. The CDR3 extends over 18 amino acids. The V gene's germline CDR1 is SGHVS and CDR2 FQNEAQ. The CDR3 is CASSLGDTKDREVYEQYV. The CDR3 DNA is TGTGCCAGCAGCTTAGGGGATACCAAGGACAGGGAAGTCTACGAGCAGTACGTC.

This clonotype appeared many times. This chain connects TRBV7-2 to TRBJ2-3; 10 bases align to TRBD2. From germline, CDR1 is SGHTA and CDR2 FQGNSA. Trimming at V came to 3 bases and at J to 1 base, leaving 10 bases not matched to a gene. CDR3 length: 18 residues. The CDR3 DNA is TGTGCCAGCAGCTTCCTTACTAGCGGGGACATCCGCACAGATACGCAGTATTTT. It codes for CASSFLTSGDIRTDTQYF.

The J gene is TRBJ2-3, the V gene TRBV30; the D is unclear. The ends were cut back, 7 bases at V and 2 bases at J, with 16 bases in the middle. CDR3 length: 14 amino acids. CDR1 GTSNPN and CDR2 SVGIG come from the germline V gene (reference sequence). CDR3 sequence reads: CALRGAYSTDTQYF. The DNA for the CDR3 is TGTGCCTTAAGAGGAGCGTACTCCACAGATACGCAGTATTTT.

The rearrangement uses TRBV25-1 and TRBJ2-3, with D possibly being TRBD1 (6 bases). The ends were cut back, 5 bases at V and 3 bases at J, with 9 bases in the middle. CDR1 MGHDK and CDR2 SYGVNS come from the germline V gene. This CDR3 is 13 amino acids long. CDR3 nucleotides: TGTGCCAGCAGTTTACAGGGAACAGATACGCAGTATTTT. Translating it yields CASSLQGTDTQYF.

There are many counts of this clonotype. The gene calls are TRBV20-1 and TRBJ2-7; possibly TRBD1 for D (5 bases). The V end was cut by 6 bases, the J end by 0 bases, with 18 bases between. CDR3 length: 15 residues. Germline loops: CDR1 DFQATT, CDR2 SNEGSKA (reference sequence). In DNA, the CDR3 is TGCAGTGCCAGCCACAGGAGTGGGCTCTCCTACGAGCAGTACTTC. It yields the protein CSASHRSGLSYEQYF.

Ten or more counts support this clonotype. The V call is TRBV28, the J call TRBJ2-7, with 9 positions matching TRBD2. The CDR3 spans 15 residues. The V gene end was trimmed by 8 bases and the J gene end by 2 bases; junction bases not matched to a gene: 10. CDR1 and CDR2 (germline): MDHEN, SYDVKM. Here the CDR3 reads CASQFGGGRAYEQYF. DNA of the CDR3: TGTGCCAGCCAATTCGGGGGCGGGAGGGCCTACGAGCAGTACTTC.

This clonotype was seen ten or more times. The chain links TRBV12-3 or TRBV12-4 to TRBJ2-1, with D unclear. This CDR3 has 15 amino acids. Between the trimmed V and J ends, which lost 6 bases and 0 bases, there was a span of 12 bases. For the CDR3, the DNA is TGTGCCAGCAGGGCAACGGGTCGCTCCTACAATGAGCAGTTCTTC. This translates into CASRATGRSYNEQFF.

The sample holds many counts of this clonotype. The chain carries TRBV9 and TRBJ2-5; 10 nucleotides agree with TRBD2. This CDR3 region has 16 residues. CDR1 is SGDLS, CDR2 YYNGEE, per germline. The trim removed 0 bases at V and 4 bases at J, leaving 6 bases unmatched. CDR3 nucleotide sequence: TGTGCCAGCAGCGTAGGGCCTAGCGGGAGACGAGAGACCCAGTACTTC. It translates to CASSVGPSGRRETQYF.

This clonotype was recorded many times. The chain's CDR3 is CASSLSPMYNEQFF. The CDR3 DNA reads TGTGCCAGCAGCTTGAGTCCGATGTACAATGAGCAGTTCTTC. This chain joins TRBV5-5 and TRBJ2-1; the D is unclear. Germline CDR1 reads SGHKS; CDR2 reads YYEKEE (reference sequence). V lost 1 base and J lost 4, with 9 bases in between. The CDR3 is made up of 14 amino acids.

The rearrangement joins TRBV18 to TRBJ1-4, with a tentative D call TRBD1 (5 bases). Trimming removed 4 bases at V and 7 bases at J, with 19 bases between. Germline V CDR1 and CDR2: KGHSH, LQKENI. CDR3 length: 16 amino acids. The CDR3 region has the DNA TGTGCCAGCTCACGCGGGGACGGAAGTATGGGTGAAAAACTGTTTTTT. Translating gives CASSRGDGSMGEKLFF.

This clonotype was detected ten times or more. This rearrangement joins TRBV7-6 to TRBJ2-5, with a tentative D call TRBD1 (5 bases). The CDR3 has 15 amino acids. Germline CDR1 SGHVS, CDR2 FNYEAQ. Trimming left V 5 bases short and J 9 bases short, with 22 bases between. In nucleotides, the CDR3 is TGTGCCAGCAGCCCCTCCCCGACAGCCCCAAGGGCCCAGTACTTC. It is translated as CASSPSPTAPRAQYF.

This clonotype was observed many times. The chain links TRBV4-2 to TRBJ2-7; D may be TRBD2 (6 bases). The V end was cut by 5 bases, the J end by 2 bases, with 10 bases between. The CDR3 has 13 residues. Germline assignment: CDR1 LGHNA and CDR2 YNFKEQ. For the CDR3, the DNA is TGTGCCAGCAGCAGGGAGGTTACCTACGAGCAGTACTTC. Its protein is CASSREVTYEQYF.

The sample holds many counts of this clonotype. J is TRBJ2-1 and V is TRBV7-9; D gene uncertain. The CDR3 length is 12 residues. CDR1 and CDR2 from the germline V gene are SEHNR and FQNEAQ (reference sequence). V was clipped by 5 bases and J by 8 bases, with 10 bases between them. This CDR3 reads CASSPLGDEQFF. CDR3 coding DNA: TGTGCCAGCAGCCCCCTAGGCGATGAGCAGTTCTTC.

This clonotype was counted at least ten times. CDR3 amino acids: CASTFLGGRRQETQYF. Written as DNA, the CDR3 is TGTGCCAGCACCTTTCTCGGGGGCCGTCGTCAAGAGACCCAGTACTTC. The rearrangement links TRBV28 to TRBJ2-5, with D perhaps assigned TRBD1 or TRBD2 (6 bases each). The CDR3 is 16 residues long. Germline CDR1 is MDHEN and CDR2 is SYDVKM. The V end was cut by 7 bases, the J end by 2 bases, with 20 bases between.

The rearrangement uses TRBV5-1 and TRBJ2-3, with TRBD2 matching 9 bases. V dropped 0 bases and J dropped 4; count of bases not matched to a gene: 6. The CDR3 length is 16 residues. Per germline, CDR1 SGHRS and CDR2 YFSETQ. In DNA form, the CDR3 reads TGCGCCAGCAGCTTGGAGCTAGCGGGATTTTCAGATACGCAGTATTTT. Protein sequence: CASSLELAGFSDTQYF.

This clonotype was seen at least ten times. This chain links TRBV15 with TRBJ2-1; 10 nucleotides agree with TRBD2. Trimming cost V 2 bases and J 7 bases; bases outside gene matches: 14. Germline loops: CDR1 LNHNV, CDR2 YYDKDF (reference sequence). This CDR3 spans 18 amino acids. The chain's CDR3 is CATSRSRTSGRAPNEQFF. The CDR3 DNA sequence: TGTGCCACCAGCAGATCAAGGACCAGCGGGAGGGCCCCTAATGAGCAGTTCTTC.

This chain joins TRBV20-1 and TRBJ1-1; D is uncertain. The CDR3 contains 13 residues. The V gene lost 2 bases and the J gene lost 0 bases, with 7 bases spanning the gap. Per germline, CDR1 DFQATT and CDR2 SNEGSKA (reference sequence). The CDR3 region has the DNA TGCAGTGCTAGATCCAGCATGAACACTGAAGCTTTCTTT. This sequence encodes CSARSSMNTEAFF.